This TCR beta chain comes out of a study of post-analysis software for immune sequencing data. Whole-study context: The patients showed relapsing-remitting, secondary progressive and progressive-relapsing multiple sclerosis courses. Study-wide points: Compared with controls, patients had more of roughly five TRBV segments, including TRBV5-6, TRBV5-1 and TRBV20-1.

As regards this clonotype: Its target is not known.

Germline CDR1 LGHDT, CDR2 YNNKEL (reference sequence). The V end lost 3 bases, the J end lost 1 base, and 12 bases lay between the germline ends. There are 15 residues in the CDR3. Each TCR beta cDNA library carried unique molecular identifiers. TCRdb reprocessed the PCR reads with MiXCR, giving one entry per CDR3 protein. The sample records hundreds of thousands of distinct CDR3 sequences, approximately 30% being singletons. V usage is TRBV3-1 and J usage is TRBJ2-5; D gene ambiguous. The sequence derives from a girl between 5 and 17 years old with multiple sclerosis. Sequencing used blood. For the CDR3, the DNA is TGTGCCAGCAGCCAGCTTAGCTTCAGCCAAGAGACCCAGTACTTC. Translated, it gives CASSQLSFSQETQYF.